The clone carrying this TCR beta chain was counted between two and nine times. The sample comes from a study of blood T cell repertoires in COVID-19. V dropped 0 bases and J dropped 5 bases, with 8 bases sitting between them. CDR1 KGHDR and CDR2 SFDVKD come from the germline V gene. CDR3 size: 14 residues. In the authors' methods: Estimation of nucleated cell counts relied on the amplification of reference gene primers. Produced via immunoSEQ multiplex PCR; TCRdb's table is partial and in-frame only. The V and J calls and clone size were taken over from that table, and D and trimming were inferred from the DNA. The sample holds some 97,000 clones; about nine tenths are singletons and the top ten take about 5.2%.

The clonotype comes from a man aged 50 or older with acute or convalescent COVID-19. The source material was peripheral blood. The rearrangement links TRBV24-1 to TRBJ2-3; tentatively, D is TRBD1 (6 bases). CDR3 DNA: TGTGCCACCAGTGATTTGGTCAGGGGAGATACGCAGTATTTT. Translation: CATSDLVRGDTQYF.